A selection of T cell receptor beta chains follows, all from one sample in a study of T cells in localized non-small cell lung cancer. The method was immunoSEQ multiplex PCR; TCRdb's version includes in-frame clones alone and lacks a portion of them. Of about 4,000 clones listed, 35% to 45% are singletons. This material consisted of lung tumor tissue, taken before any cancer treatment. The receptors were gathered from a woman aged 35 to 70 with stage I lung adenocarcinoma. The CDR3 runs from the conserved cysteine through the conserved F or W. The D gene is left open where the match is weak. The size field is filled for only some rows; it gives once, few, many or a size class.

clone size: few; V gene: TRBV11-3; J gene: TRBJ2-3; D gene: TRBD2; CDR3 length: 15; CDR3 DNA: TGTGCCAGCAGCTTGGTAGCGGGAGGAACAGATACGCAGTATTTT; CDR3 protein: CASSLVAGGTDTQYF
clone size: few; V gene: TRBV28; J gene: TRBJ2-5; D gene: TRBD2; CDR3 length: 15; CDR3 DNA: TGTGCCAGCAGTTCAGCGGGATTATTGAAGGAGACCCAGTACTTC; CDR3 protein: CASSSAGLLKETQYF
clone size: few; V gene: TRBV6-8; J gene: TRBJ2-7; D gene: TRBD2; CDR3 length: 14; CDR3 DNA: TGTGCCAGCACCATGACTAGCGGGAGGGACGAGCAGTACTTC; CDR3 protein: CASTMTSGRDEQYF
clone size: NA; V gene: TRBV28; J gene: TRBJ1-4; D gene: TRBD1; CDR3 length: 15; CDR3 DNA: TGTGCCAGCAGTCCCCGGACAGGGAAGAGGGAAAAACTGTTTTTT; CDR3 protein: CASSPRTGKREKLFF
clone size: NA; V gene: TRBV9; J gene: TRBJ2-3; D gene: TRBD2; CDR3 length: 12; CDR3 DNA: TGTGCCAGCAGCGGAGGACTAGGTACGCAGTATTTT; CDR3 protein: CASSGGLGTQYF
clone size: NA; V gene: TRBV14; J gene: TRBJ2-4; D gene: TRBD2; CDR3 length: 16; CDR3 DNA: TGTGCCAGCAGCCCAAGACGAGGGACTATCTGGAACATTCAGTACTTC; CDR3 protein: CASSPRRGTIWNIQYF
clone size: NA; V gene: TRBV5-1; J gene: TRBJ2-1; D gene: TRBD1; CDR3 length: 15; CDR3 DNA: TGCGCCAGCAGCTACGGACAGGTTTCCTACAATGAGCAGTTCTTC; CDR3 protein: CASSYGQVSYNEQFF
clone size: NA; V gene: TRBV28; J gene: TRBJ1-1; D gene: NA; CDR3 length: 13; CDR3 DNA: TGTGCCAGCAGTTTCTCAATATTGAGGGAAGGTTTCTTT; CDR3 protein: CASSFSILREGFF
clone size: NA; V gene: TRBV11-3; J gene: TRBJ2-3; D gene: NA; CDR3 length: 14; CDR3 DNA: TGTGCCAGCAGCCCCGGGTTAGCGACAGATACGCAGTATTTT; CDR3 protein: CASSPGLATDTQYF
clone size: large; V gene: TRBV6-8; J gene: TRBJ1-1; D gene: NA; CDR3 length: 15; CDR3 DNA: TGTGCCAGCAGCCCCCAGGAGAGGGGAAACACTGAAGCTTTCTTT; CDR3 protein: CASSPQERGNTEAFF
clone size: NA; V gene: TRBV5-1; J gene: TRBJ1-2; D gene: TRBD1; CDR3 length: 16; CDR3 DNA: TGCGCCAGCAGCTTGGGGGCCTTCACAGGGGACTATGGCTACACCTTC; CDR3 protein: CASSLGAFTGDYGYTF
clone size: NA; V gene: TRBV7-5; J gene: TRBJ2-2; D gene: NA; CDR3 length: 17; CDR3 DNA: TGTGCCAGCAGCCCCGCGGGGACTAGAGAATTAGGCGGGGAGCTGTTTTTT; CDR3 protein: CASSPAGTRELGGELFF
clone size: once; V gene: TRBV19; J gene: TRBJ2-7; D gene: NA; CDR3 length: 14; CDR3 DNA: TGTGCCAGTAGCAAAAAGGGGGGCCGCTACGAGCAGTACTTC; CDR3 protein: CASSKKGGRYEQYF
clone size: few; V gene: TRBV5-1; J gene: TRBJ2-7; D gene: NA; CDR3 length: 14; CDR3 DNA: TGCGCCAGCAGCTTGGCCCAGGACTCCGGCGAGCAGTACTTC; CDR3 protein: CASSLAQDSGEQYF
clone size: NA; V gene: TRBV11-3; J gene: TRBJ2-5; D gene: NA; CDR3 length: 15; CDR3 DNA: TGTGCCAGCAGCCCCCCCCAGTGGGGCCTCCAGACCCAGTACTTC; CDR3 protein: CASSPPQWGLQTQYF
clone size: few; V gene: TRBV5-1; J gene: TRBJ1-2; D gene: NA; CDR3 length: 16; CDR3 DNA: TGCGCCAGCAGCTTGGCACCCGGGACAAGTAACTATGGCTACACCTTC; CDR3 protein: CASSLAPGTSNYGYTF
clone size: NA; V gene: TRBV5-1; J gene: TRBJ2-2; D gene: TRBD2; CDR3 length: 15; CDR3 DNA: TGCGCCAGCAGCTCTAGCGGGAGGAACACCGGGGAGCTGTTTTTT; CDR3 protein: CASSSSGRNTGELFF
clone size: NA; V gene: TRBV2; J gene: TRBJ2-7; D gene: NA; CDR3 length: 12; CDR3 DNA: TGTGCCAGCAGTGGGATATACTACGAGCAGTACTTC; CDR3 protein: CASSGIYYEQYF
clone size: once; V gene: TRBV18; J gene: TRBJ2-1; D gene: TRBD2; CDR3 length: 18; CDR3 DNA: TGTGCCAGCTCACCGCTTAGGACTAGCGGGAGAGGCTACAATGAGCAGTTCTTC; CDR3 protein: CASSPLRTSGRGYNEQFF
clone size: NA; V gene: TRBV10-2; J gene: TRBJ2-3; D gene: NA; CDR3 length: 15; CDR3 DNA: TGCGCCAGCACCCCCAGGGCAGGGGGCACAGATACGCAGTATTTT; CDR3 protein: CASTPRAGGTDTQYF
clone size: NA; V gene: TRBV5-1; J gene: TRBJ2-1; D gene: NA; CDR3 length: 16; CDR3 DNA: TGCGCCAGCAACCCCGTTGGGGGAACTATTGGCAATGAGCAGTTCTTC; CDR3 protein: CASNPVGGTIGNEQFF
clone size: NA; V gene: TRBV28; J gene: TRBJ2-7; D gene: NA; CDR3 length: 12; CDR3 DNA: TGTGCCAGCAGTGGGGGAGCCTACGAGCAGTACTTC; CDR3 protein: CASSGGAYEQYF
clone size: NA; V gene: TRBV25-1; J gene: TRBJ1-3; D gene: NA; CDR3 length: 12; CDR3 DNA: TGTGCCAGCGCTATCTCTGGAAACACCATATATTTT; CDR3 protein: CASAISGNTIYF
clone size: few; V gene: TRBV28; J gene: TRBJ2-1; D gene: NA; CDR3 length: 15; CDR3 DNA: TGTGCCAGCAGTTCGACTATTTATTCCTCCGCTGAGCAGTTCTTC; CDR3 protein: CASSSTIYSSAEQFF
clone size: NA; V gene: TRBV19; J gene: TRBJ2-1; D gene: TRBD2; CDR3 length: 15; CDR3 DNA: TGTGCCAGTAGTATGACGAGCGGGGCCTACAATGAGCAGTTCTTC; CDR3 protein: CASSMTSGAYNEQFF
clone size: NA; V gene: TRBV28; J gene: TRBJ2-7; D gene: TRBD2; CDR3 length: 15; CDR3 DNA: TGTGCCAGCAGTTCCCCGGCGGCGGGAGGGTGGGAGCAGTACTTC; CDR3 protein: CASSSPAAGGWEQYF
clone size: NA; V gene: TRBV28; J gene: TRBJ2-7; D gene: NA; CDR3 length: 13; CDR3 DNA: TGTGCCAGCAGGATAGCGGATTCCTACGAGCAGTACTTC; CDR3 protein: CASRIADSYEQYF
clone size: NA; V gene: TRBV28; J gene: TRBJ2-7; D gene: TRBD2; CDR3 length: 15; CDR3 DNA: TGTGCCAGCAGTTCCCCGCGGGGGGGCAGAAACGAGCAGTACTTC; CDR3 protein: CASSSPRGGRNEQYF
clone size: NA; V gene: TRBV9; J gene: TRBJ1-2; D gene: TRBD1; CDR3 length: 12; CDR3 DNA: TGTGCCAGCAGCGTCGACAGGGTGTCTTACACCTTC; CDR3 protein: CASSVDRVSYTF
clone size: large; V gene: TRBV9; J gene: TRBJ2-3; D gene: NA; CDR3 length: 14; CDR3 DNA: TGTGCCAGCAGCGTCTCTTGGAGCACAGATACGCAGTATTTT; CDR3 protein: CASSVSWSTDTQYF
clone size: NA; V gene: TRBV19; J gene: TRBJ2-3; D gene: NA; CDR3 length: 13; CDR3 DNA: TGTGCCAGTAGTCTCCAGGCGGGAGATACGCAGTATTTT; CDR3 protein: CASSLQAGDTQYF
clone size: NA; V gene: TRBV10-2; J gene: TRBJ2-5; D gene: NA; CDR3 length: 12; CDR3 DNA: TGCGCCAGCAGAAGTAAACAAGAGACCCAGTACTTC; CDR3 protein: CASRSKQETQYF
clone size: NA; V gene: TRBV9; J gene: TRBJ1-4; D gene: TRBD1; CDR3 length: 14; CDR3 DNA: TGTGCCAGCAGCGAGGGACAGAGATATGAAAAACTGTTTTTT; CDR3 protein: CASSEGQRYEKLFF
clone size: few; V gene: TRBV10-1; J gene: TRBJ2-5; D gene: NA; CDR3 length: 14; CDR3 DNA: TGCGCCATCGGGGGTTCGTGCGGTCAAGAGACCCAGTACTTC; CDR3 protein: CAIGGSCGQETQYF
clone size: few; V gene: TRBV9; J gene: TRBJ2-3; D gene: NA; CDR3 length: 14; CDR3 DNA: TGTGCCAGCAGCGTAGGGTATGGGACAGATACGCAGTATTTT; CDR3 protein: CASSVGYGTDTQYF
clone size: NA; V gene: TRBV18; J gene: TRBJ2-7; D gene: NA; CDR3 length: 16; CDR3 DNA: TGTGCCAGCTCAGTTTCTGGGGGACGATTCTCCTACGAGCAGTACTTC; CDR3 protein: CASSVSGGRFSYEQYF
clone size: NA; V gene: TRBV15; J gene: TRBJ2-5; D gene: TRBD1; CDR3 length: 17; CDR3 DNA: TGTGCCACCAGCAGAGTCCGACCGGGACAGGGAGGAGAGACCCAGTACTTC; CDR3 protein: CATSRVRPGQGGETQYF
clone size: NA; V gene: TRBV29-1; J gene: TRBJ2-1; D gene: TRBD1; CDR3 length: 12; CDR3 DNA: TGCAGCTACGGGACAGAGTACAATGAGCAGTTCTTC; CDR3 protein: CSYGTEYNEQFF
clone size: NA; V gene: TRBV19; J gene: TRBJ1-2; D gene: NA; CDR3 length: 13; CDR3 DNA: TGTGCCAGTAGTATTTGGGGTAACTATGGCTACACCTTC; CDR3 protein: CASSIWGNYGYTF
clone size: few; V gene: TRBV9; J gene: TRBJ2-7; D gene: NA; CDR3 length: 15; CDR3 DNA: TGTGCCAGCAGCGGCCGGGACGGTCCCTCCTACGAGCAGTACTTC; CDR3 protein: CASSGRDGPSYEQYF
clone size: few; V gene: TRBV6-8; J gene: TRBJ2-2; D gene: NA; CDR3 length: 15; CDR3 DNA: TGTGCCAGCAGTTACGGTAGCGGGAACACCGGGGAGCTGTTTTTT; CDR3 protein: CASSYGSGNTGELFF
clone size: few; V gene: TRBV30; J gene: TRBJ1-4; D gene: TRBD1; CDR3 length: 21; CDR3 DNA: TGTGCCTGGAGAGCGCTCCCTCCCCCCCAGGGGGCAACTGCAACTAATGAAAAACTGTTTTTT; CDR3 protein: CAWRALPPPQGATATNEKLFF
clone size: few; V gene: TRBV9; J gene: TRBJ2-3; D gene: NA; CDR3 length: 13; CDR3 DNA: TGTGCCAGAGGGACCTCCTCCACAGATACGCAGTATTTT; CDR3 protein: CARGTSSTDTQYF
clone size: once; V gene: TRBV19; J gene: TRBJ2-1; D gene: NA; CDR3 length: 13; CDR3 DNA: TGTGCCAGTACCCTCTCTAGTTTCAATGAGCAGTTCTTC; CDR3 protein: CASTLSSFNEQFF